This T cell receptor beta chain was retrieved from a study of OX40 agonist ivuxolimab in advanced cancers. Overall study results and limits: Both CD4+ and CD8+ T cell populations in blood had undergone clonal expansion by week 6 at 0.1 to 3.0 mg/kg. Low normalized T-cell clonal expansion was also seen in some nonresponders.

Blood was sampled at baseline, cycle 4 day 1, and cycle 7 day 1. Points on this clone: Antigen: not known.

TCRdb keeps only in-frame clones here, not all; method: immunoSEQ multiplex PCR. This sample has roughly 17,000 clones, with 80% to 90% found just once. Source: CD4+ or CD8+ T cells sorted from blood, taken in a trial of the OX40 agonist ivuxolimab. The receptor's source is an adult with an advanced solid tumor such as melanoma, head and neck, liver or kidney cancer.

CDR3 amino acids: CASSPSEDSYEQYF. The CDR3 DNA follows: TGTGCCAGCAGCCCCTCGGAGGATTCCTACGAGCAGTACTTC. This chain joins TRBV5-6 and TRBJ2-7; D may be TRBD2 (5 bases). Trimming took off 4 bases at V and 1 base at J, with 12 bases between the two ends. The CDR3 contains 14 residues. Germline-derived CDR1 and CDR2 are SGHDT and YYEEEE.